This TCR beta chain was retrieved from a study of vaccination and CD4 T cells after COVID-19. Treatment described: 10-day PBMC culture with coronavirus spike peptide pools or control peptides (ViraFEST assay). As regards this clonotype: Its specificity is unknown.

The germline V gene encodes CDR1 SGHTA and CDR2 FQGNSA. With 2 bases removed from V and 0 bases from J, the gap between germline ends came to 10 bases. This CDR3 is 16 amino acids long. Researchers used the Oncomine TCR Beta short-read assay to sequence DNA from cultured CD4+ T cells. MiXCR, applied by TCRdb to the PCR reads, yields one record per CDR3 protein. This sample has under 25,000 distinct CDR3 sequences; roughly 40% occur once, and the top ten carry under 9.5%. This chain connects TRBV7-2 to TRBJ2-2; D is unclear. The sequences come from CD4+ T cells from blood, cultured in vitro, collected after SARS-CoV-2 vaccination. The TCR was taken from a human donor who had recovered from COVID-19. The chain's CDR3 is CASSLYASTNTGELFF. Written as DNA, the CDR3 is TGTGCCAGCAGCTTATACGCTTCGACGAACACCGGGGAGCTGTTTTTT.